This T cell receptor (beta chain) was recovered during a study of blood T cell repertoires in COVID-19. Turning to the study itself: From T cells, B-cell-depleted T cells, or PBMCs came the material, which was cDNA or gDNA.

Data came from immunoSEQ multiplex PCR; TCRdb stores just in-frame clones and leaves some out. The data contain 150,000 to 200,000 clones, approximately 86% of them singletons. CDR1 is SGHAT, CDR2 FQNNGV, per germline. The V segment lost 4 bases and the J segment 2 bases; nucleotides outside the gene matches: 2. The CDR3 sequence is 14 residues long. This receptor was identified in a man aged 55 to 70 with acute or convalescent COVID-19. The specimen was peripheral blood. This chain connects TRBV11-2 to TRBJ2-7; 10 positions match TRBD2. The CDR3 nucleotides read TGTGCCAGCAGCTCTAGCGGGAGTGCCTACGAGCAGTACTTC. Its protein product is CASSSSGSAYEQYF.